This TCR beta chain was captured in a study of T cell changes during pregnancy in multiple sclerosis (dated by TCRdb to the late 2010s). Study-wide context: The study looked at changes in the T cell repertoire across pregnancy in women with multiple sclerosis.

The library relied on the immunoSEQ multiplex PCR assay. The source is immuneACCESS, and TCRdb retained only in-frame sequences with V and J called. Part of the clones is not carried over; for the studies checked, unresolved V genes explain less than half of this, and the remainder is unexplained. A total of tens of thousands of clones appear in this sample, about 92% of them only once. In total, the top ten clones hold just under 0.2% of the sample. Regarding this clone: There is no known antigen for this receptor. No per-base quality is available; no much larger clone lies one base away.

The sample here was CD4+ T cells from peripheral blood mononuclear cells, taken in the second trimester of pregnancy. This receptor was obtained from a female donor with multiple sclerosis, enrolled in a pregnancy study.

The nucleotide sequence reads TGTGCCAGCAGTTCCTTCCCCGACACGGATCCCCCTGAAGCTTTCTTT. Its protein is CASSSFPDTDPPEAFF. Recombination linked TRBV6-6 to TRBJ1-1; a confident D gene designation cannot be given. The cysteine opens and the phenylalanine closes a CDR3 of 16 amino acids. Only the CDR3 DNA stays, 48 bases, in frame from base 1. The germline V gene (reference sequence) yields MNHNY for CDR1 and SVGAGI for CDR2. V is shortened by 4 bases, J by 6 bases, and the region joining them spans 21 bases.